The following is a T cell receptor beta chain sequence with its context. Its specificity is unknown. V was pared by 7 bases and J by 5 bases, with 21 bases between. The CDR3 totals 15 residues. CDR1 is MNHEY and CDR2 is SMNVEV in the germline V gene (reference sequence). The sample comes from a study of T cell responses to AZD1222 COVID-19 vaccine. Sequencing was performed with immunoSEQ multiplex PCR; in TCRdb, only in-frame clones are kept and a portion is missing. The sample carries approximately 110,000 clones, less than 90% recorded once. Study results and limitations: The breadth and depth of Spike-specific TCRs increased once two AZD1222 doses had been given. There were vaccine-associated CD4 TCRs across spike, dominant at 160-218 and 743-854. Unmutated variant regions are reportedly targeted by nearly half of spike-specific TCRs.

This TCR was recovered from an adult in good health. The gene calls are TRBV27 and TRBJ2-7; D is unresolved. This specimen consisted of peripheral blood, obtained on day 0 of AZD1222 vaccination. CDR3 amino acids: CASKEVADPLNEQYF. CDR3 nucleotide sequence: TGTGCCAGCAAAGAAGTTGCGGACCCCCTTAACGAGCAGTACTTC.